This T cell receptor (beta chain) was sequenced for a study of cytomegalovirus exposure and HLA in healthy donors. The wider study: Genetic ancestry analysis placed more than 80% of the 398 donors that were genotyped in the Caucasian-associated cluster.

Trimming stripped 5 bases from V and 7 bases from J, with 11 bases between. Germline CDR1 and CDR2: MNHNS and SASEGT. The CDR3 spans 12 residues. With respect to this clone: What it binds is not known.

A multiplex PCR was run with 60 Vbeta primers and 13 Jbeta primers. Using immunoSEQ multiplex PCR, the repertoire was profiled, and TCRdb retains in-frame clones only, with some absent. Among under 150,000 clones listed, approximately 79% were seen once. Study-level findings and limits: An assumption of roughly uniform sequencing depth across donors underlay the presence/absence analyses. The authors excluded some V segments, including TRBV6-2 and TRBV6-3, as indistinguishable.

The sample comprised PBMCs. This chain uses TRBV6-1 with TRBJ1-1, with D possibly TRBD1 on 6 matching bases. The sequence came from a man younger than 30 in good health and CMV-seronegative. As DNA, the CDR3 is TGTGCCAGCAGTTCAGGGGTGTTTGAAGCTTTCTTT. Protein product: CASSSGVFEAFF.